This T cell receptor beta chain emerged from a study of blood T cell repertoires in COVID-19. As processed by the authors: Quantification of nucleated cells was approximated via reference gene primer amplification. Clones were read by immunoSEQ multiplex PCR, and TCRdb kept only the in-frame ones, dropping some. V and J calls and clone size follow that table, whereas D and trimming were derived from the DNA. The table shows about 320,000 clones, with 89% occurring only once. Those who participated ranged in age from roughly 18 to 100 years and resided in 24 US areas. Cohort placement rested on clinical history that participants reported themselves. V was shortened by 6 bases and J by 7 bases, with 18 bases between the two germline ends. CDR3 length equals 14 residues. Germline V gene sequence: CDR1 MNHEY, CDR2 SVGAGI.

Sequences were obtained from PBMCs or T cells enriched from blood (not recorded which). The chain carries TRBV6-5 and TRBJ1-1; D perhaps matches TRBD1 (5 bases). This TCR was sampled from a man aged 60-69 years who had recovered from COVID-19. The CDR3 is CASRQPQGRGEAFF. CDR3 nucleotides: TGTGCCAGCAGACAGCCTCAGGGAAGGGGTGAAGCTTTCTTT.